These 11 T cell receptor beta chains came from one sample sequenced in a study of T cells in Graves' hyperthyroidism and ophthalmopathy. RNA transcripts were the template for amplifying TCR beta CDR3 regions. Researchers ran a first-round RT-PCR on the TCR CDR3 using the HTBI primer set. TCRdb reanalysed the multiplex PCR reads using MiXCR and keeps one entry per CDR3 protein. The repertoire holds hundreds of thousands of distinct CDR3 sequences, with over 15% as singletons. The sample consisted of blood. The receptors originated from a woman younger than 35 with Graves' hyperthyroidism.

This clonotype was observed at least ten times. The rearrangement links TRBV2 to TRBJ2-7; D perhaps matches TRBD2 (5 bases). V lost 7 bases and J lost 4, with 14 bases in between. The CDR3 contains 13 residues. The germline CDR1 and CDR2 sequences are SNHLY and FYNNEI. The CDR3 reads CASTSGSGYEQYF. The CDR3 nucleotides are TGTGCCAGCACGAGCGGATCGGGTTACGAGCAGTACTTC.

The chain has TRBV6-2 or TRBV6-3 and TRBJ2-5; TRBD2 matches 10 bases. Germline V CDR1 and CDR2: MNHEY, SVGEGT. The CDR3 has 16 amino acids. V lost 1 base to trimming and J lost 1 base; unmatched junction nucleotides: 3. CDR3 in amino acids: CASSYLPSGGQETQYF. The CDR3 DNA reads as TGTGCCAGCAGTTACTTACCTAGCGGGGGCCAAGAGACCCAGTACTTC.

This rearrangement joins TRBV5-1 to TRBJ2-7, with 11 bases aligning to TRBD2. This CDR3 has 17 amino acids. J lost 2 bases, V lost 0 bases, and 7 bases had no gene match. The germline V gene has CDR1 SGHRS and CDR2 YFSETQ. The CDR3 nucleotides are TGCGCCAGCAGCTTGGTGCTAGCGGGAGGCTCTGCCTACGAGCAGTACTTC. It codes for CASSLVLAGGSAYEQYF.

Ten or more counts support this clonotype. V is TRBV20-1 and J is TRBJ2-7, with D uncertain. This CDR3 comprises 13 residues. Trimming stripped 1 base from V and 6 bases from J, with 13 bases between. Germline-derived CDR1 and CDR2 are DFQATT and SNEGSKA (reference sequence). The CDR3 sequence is CSARGPGVREQYF. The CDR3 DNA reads TGCAGTGCTAGAGGTCCCGGAGTACGCGAGCAGTACTTC.

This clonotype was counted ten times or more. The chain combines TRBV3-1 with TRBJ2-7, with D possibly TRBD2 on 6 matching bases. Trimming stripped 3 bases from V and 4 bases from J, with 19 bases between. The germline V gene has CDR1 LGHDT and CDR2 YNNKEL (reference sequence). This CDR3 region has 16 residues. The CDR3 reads CASSQVSSEWLYEQYF. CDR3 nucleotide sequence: TGTGCCAGCAGCCAGGTCTCTAGCGAGTGGTTGTACGAGCAGTACTTC.

The CDR3 DNA follows: TGCAGTGCTAGATGCTGGGCAGACTTTCACTATGGCTACACCTTC. The encoded protein is CSARCWADFHYGYTF. J is TRBJ1-2 and V is TRBV20-1; the D is unclear. The CDR3 contains 15 residues. Germline lookup yields CDR1 DFQATT and CDR2 SNEGSKA (reference sequence). Trimming took 2 bases from V and 3 from J, leaving 16 bases between them.

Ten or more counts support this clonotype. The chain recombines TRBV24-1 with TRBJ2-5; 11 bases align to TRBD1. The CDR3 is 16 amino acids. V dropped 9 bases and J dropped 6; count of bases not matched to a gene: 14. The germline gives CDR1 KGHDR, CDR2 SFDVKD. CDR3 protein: CATPMGRTGGIQTQYF. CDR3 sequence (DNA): TGTGCCACCCCAATGGGGAGGACAGGGGGCATCCAGACCCAGTACTTC.

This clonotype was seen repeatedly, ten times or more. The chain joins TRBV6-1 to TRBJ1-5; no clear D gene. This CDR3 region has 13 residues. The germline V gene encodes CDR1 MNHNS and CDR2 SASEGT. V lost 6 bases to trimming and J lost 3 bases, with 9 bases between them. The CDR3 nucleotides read TGTGCCAGCAGCCAAACCAACAATCAGCCCCAGCATTTT. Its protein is CASSQTNNQPQHF.

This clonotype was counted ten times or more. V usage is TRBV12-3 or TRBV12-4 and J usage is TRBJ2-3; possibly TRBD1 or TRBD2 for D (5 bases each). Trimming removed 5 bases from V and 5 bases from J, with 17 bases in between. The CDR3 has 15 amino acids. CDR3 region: CASSGARAVQDTQYF. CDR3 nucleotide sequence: TGTGCCAGCAGTGGGGCGAGGGCTGTCCAAGATACGCAGTATTTT.

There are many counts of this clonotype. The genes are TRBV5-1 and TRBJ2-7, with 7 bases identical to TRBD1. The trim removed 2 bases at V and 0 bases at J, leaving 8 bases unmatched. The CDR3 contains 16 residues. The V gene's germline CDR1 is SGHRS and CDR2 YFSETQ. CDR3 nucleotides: TGCGCCAGCAGCTTTGACAGGGCCTCGAGCTCCTACGAGCAGTACTTC. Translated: CASSFDRASSSYEQYF.

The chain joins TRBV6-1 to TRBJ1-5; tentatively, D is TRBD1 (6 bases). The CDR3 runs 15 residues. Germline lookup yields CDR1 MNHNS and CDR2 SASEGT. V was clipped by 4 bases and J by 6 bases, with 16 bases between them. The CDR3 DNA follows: TGTGCCAGCAGTGCGACGGGGGGCTGGCCTCAGCCCCAGCATTTT. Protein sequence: CASSATGGWPQPQHF.